The rows below give T cell receptor beta chains drawn from one sample of a study of blood T cell repertoires in COVID-19. This table comes from immunoSEQ multiplex PCR, and its TCRdb copy is limited to in-frame clones, with some not included. The sample consists of about 46,000 clones, 85% to 90% of them appearing once. Input material: peripheral blood. The receptors originated from a human donor in a cohort sampled during active COVID-19. Both conserved end residues are trimmed from each CDR3. The D gene is left open where the match is weak.

TRBD1 | TRBV7-2 | ASSSGGAQY
NA | TRBV14 | ASSQTGSGYEQY
NA | TRBV25-1 | ASSNRDTHTDTQY
NA | TRBV19 | ASKKDRDFRANVLT
NA | TRBV28 | ASRRGLVGELF
NA | TRBV9 | ASSVALGRVGEKLF
NA | TRBV30 | AWSVSGNEQF
TRBD1 | TRBV20-1 | SASAGTGRNEQF
TRBD2 | TRBV30 | AWKKLAGYNEQF
TRBD2 | TRBV14 | ASSPRNVLAGGYNEQF
NA | TRBV18 | ASSPGDSKPYEQY
NA | TRBV4-1 | ASSQGLGGAQETQY
TRBD2 | TRBV11-2 | ASSLGLASGANVLT
TRBD1 | TRBV2 | ASSEQGGNTEAF
TRBD1 | TRBV28 | ASSVSYQGDGYGYT
TRBD1 | TRBV6-2/TRBV6-3 | ASSFKTGNYGYT
TRBD2 | TRBV5-1 | ASSYGLAGAGDTQY
NA | TRBV7-6 | ASSYRTAQETQY
TRBD1 | TRBV5-5 | ASSPGTGDEKLF
TRBD1 | TRBV7-9 | ASSNTGTGLNTEAF
TRBD1 | TRBV24-1 | ATSDATGGRYGYT
NA | TRBV5-6 | ASSLVGSSYEQY
NA | TRBV7-9 | ASSFGTPNTEAF
NA | TRBV27 | ASRWTPNTEAF
TRBD1 | TRBV19 | ASSGRDRASESQH
NA | TRBV7-6 | ASSLDAGASTDTQY
TRBD1 | TRBV20-1 | SASGRQGRGDSPLH
NA | TRBV28 | ASSLATGPNQPQH
TRBD2 | TRBV6-1 | ASSDHSGSSYEQY
NA | TRBV7-8 | ASSGTSTNEKLF
TRBD1 | TRBV5-1 | ASSFRDRDFDEQY
TRBD1 | TRBV29-1 | SAQTGNQPQH
TRBD2 | TRBV4-2 | ASSQLAGGPGETQY
NA | TRBV10-3 | AISIFRESGELF
TRBD1 | TRBV18 | ASSKDRGEKLF
TRBD1 | TRBV19 | ASSVPGQVHEQY
NA | TRBV3-1/TRBV3-2 | ASSPYQGSSPYT
TRBD2 | TRBV20-1 | SASWREAYNEQF
NA | TRBV29-1 | SVEVRQGLQNIQY
TRBD2 | TRBV18 | ASSPQGSGGYYEQY
NA | TRBV6-4 | ASSELPGNEAF